The 27 T cell receptor beta chains presented below share a single source sample, sequenced in a study of cytomegalovirus exposure and HLA in healthy donors. Researchers ran the PCR with 60 Vbeta and 13 Jbeta primers. Only in-frame clones appear in the TCRdb table, and some are missing; sequencing was by immunoSEQ multiplex PCR. The repertoire holds roughly 120,000 clones, with over 75% as singletons. Sequencing was carried out using PBMCs. The origin of the receptors is a man in his forties in good health and CMV-seronegative.

This chain links TRBV2 with TRBJ2-3; D not resolved. With 9 bases removed from V and 4 bases from J, the gap between germline ends came to 11 bases. The CDR3 totals 12 residues. Germline V CDR1 and CDR2: SNHLY, FYNNEI. The CDR3 sequence: CARSGRPDTQYF. CDR3 coding DNA: TGTGCCAGGTCAGGTAGGCCAGATACGCAGTATTTT.

This chain joins TRBV5-4 and TRBJ1-1; D is undetermined. V lost 4 bases, J lost 6 bases, and 16 bases lay in between. Germline lookup yields CDR1 SGHNT and CDR2 YYREEE (reference sequence). This CDR3 has 14 amino acids. CDR3: CASSQDSSRAEAFF. Written as DNA, the CDR3 is TGTGCCAGCAGCCAGGACTCATCGCGGGCTGAAGCTTTCTTT.

The chain has TRBV9 and TRBJ2-2; 14 nucleotides agree with TRBD2. V shed 3 bases, J shed 3 bases, and the junction held 7 bases outside the gene matches. There are 18 residues in the CDR3. Looked up from germline, CDR1 is SGDLS and CDR2 is YYNGEE. CDR3: CASSGPTSGRAYTGELFF. The CDR3 coding sequence is TGTGCCAGCAGCGGCCCGACTAGCGGGAGGGCGTACACCGGGGAGCTGTTTTTT.

This chain joins TRBV7-4 and TRBJ2-7; no clear D gene. CDR1 is SGHVT and CDR2 is SQSDAQ in the germline V gene. The CDR3 has 12 amino acids. V shed 2 bases and J shed 5 bases, with 7 bases lying between them. The CDR3, as DNA: TGTGCCAGCAGCTTATCCTTCCACGAGCAGTACTTC. Amino acid sequence: CASSLSFHEQYF.

The gene calls are TRBV9 and TRBJ2-5, with 8 positions matching TRBD1. The CDR3 extends over 15 amino acids. Germline V gene data show CDR1 as SGDLS and CDR2 as YYNGEE. The ends lost 4 bases at V and 4 bases at J; junction bases unmatched: 9. CDR3 sequence: CASSPHRTGRETQYF. The CDR3 coding sequence is TGTGCCAGCAGCCCACACCGGACAGGGAGAGAGACCCAGTACTTC.

The chain carries TRBV6-5 and TRBJ1-6; TRBD1 matches 7 bases. The V segment lost 6 bases and the J segment 10 bases; nucleotides outside the gene matches: 9. The CDR3 totals 14 residues. Looked up from germline, CDR1 is MNHEY and CDR2 is SVGAGI. CDR3 loop: CASSSLGGISPLHF. As DNA, the CDR3 is TGTGCCAGCAGCTCGCTAGGGGGCATATCACCCCTCCACTTT.

The chain has TRBV14 and TRBJ2-3; 7 bases are a match to TRBD1. Germline CDR1 is SGHDN and CDR2 is FVKESK. Germline trimming cut 4 bases from V and 1 base from J; bases unmatched to any gene: 5. The CDR3 sequence is 15 residues long. The CDR3 loop reads CASSLRTGGTDTQYF. The CDR3 nucleotides read TGTGCCAGCAGCCTACGGACAGGAGGCACAGATACGCAGTATTTT.

V usage is TRBV28 and J usage is TRBJ1-3; maybe TRBD1 (6 bases). The CDR3 is 15 residues long. V was shortened by 8 bases and J by 1 base, with 15 bases between the two germline ends. CDR1 MDHEN and CDR2 SYDVKM come from the germline V gene. The CDR3 sequence: CASARAGASGNTIYF. CDR3 DNA: TGTGCCAGCGCCCGAGCAGGGGCGTCTGGAAACACCATATATTTT. Combining the CDR3 with reference TRBV28 and TRBJ1-3 gives the whole variable domain DVKVTQSSRYLVKRTGEKVFLECVQDMDHENMFWYRQDPGLGLRLIYFSYDVKMKEKGDIPEGYSVSREKKERFSLILESASTNQTSMYLCASARAGASGNTIYFGEGSWLTVV.

This clone occurred a few times. The chain couples TRBV9 to TRBJ1-1, with TRBD1 matching 8 bases. Germline V gene data show CDR1 as SGDLS and CDR2 as YYNGEE. V dropped 3 bases and J dropped 2; count of bases not matched to a gene: 6. CDR3 length: 15 residues. The CDR3 loop reads CASSARGQGNTEAFF. The CDR3 region has the DNA TGTGCCAGCAGCGCCCGCGGACAGGGAAACACTGAAGCTTTCTTT.

The chain's CDR3 is CASSQEGITGSYEQYF. DNA of the CDR3: TGCGCCAGCAGCCAAGAGGGGATTACAGGATCCTACGAGCAGTACTTC. V gene TRBV4-1 combines with J gene TRBJ2-7, with a weak D call TRBD1 (5 bases). V was pared by 0 bases and J by 1 base, with 13 bases between. Germline values: CDR1 MGHRA, CDR2 YSYEKL. This CDR3 contains 16 residues.

The sample holds one count of this clone. The chain employs TRBV13 and TRBJ1-1; TRBD1 matches 12 bases. Germline-derived CDR1 and CDR2 are PRHDT and FYEKMQ (reference sequence). The CDR3 runs 17 residues. J was trimmed by 5 bases and V by 6 bases; bases with no gene match: 13. In nucleotides, the CDR3 is TGTGCCAGCAGTCTAGCTCCGGGACAGGGGGCGGGGACTGAAGCTTTCTTT. This codes for CASSLAPGQGAGTEAFF.

The V gene is TRBV9, the J gene TRBJ1-6, with TRBD1 identical over 10 bases. This CDR3 region has 16 residues. V lost 1 base and J lost 8; bases outside the gene matches: 6. Germline assignment: CDR1 SGDLS and CDR2 YYNGEE. In DNA, the CDR3 is TGTGCCAGCAGCGTATTGTCGGGGACAGGGGATTCACCCCTCCACTTT. It codes for CASSVLSGTGDSPLHF.

The rearrangement links TRBV20-1 to TRBJ2-5; D perhaps matches TRBD2 (5 bases). Gene TRBJ2-7 matches the end of the DNA better, so the J call may be wrong. Germline lookup yields CDR1 DFQATT and CDR2 SNEGSKA (reference sequence). The CDR3 sequence is 11 residues long. The CDR3 bases are TGCAGTGCTAGGGCGGGCTACGAGCAGTACTTC. Translation gives CSARAGYEQYF.

In DNA form, the CDR3 reads TGCGCCAGCAGCTCCGGGGTAGGACAGAATAATGAAAAACTGTTTTTT. Translated, it gives CASSSGVGQNNEKLFF. This chain connects TRBV5-1 to TRBJ1-4; TRBD1 is a possible D gene (6 bases). The V gene lost 3 bases and the J gene lost 4 bases, with 16 bases spanning the gap. Germline lookup yields CDR1 SGHRS and CDR2 YFSETQ. The CDR3 sequence is 16 residues long.

This rearrangement joins TRBV7-2 to TRBJ2-1; 13 bases are a match to TRBD2. This CDR3 has 17 residues. In germline, CDR1 is SGHTA, CDR2 FQGNSA. V dropped 3 bases and J dropped 6; count of bases not matched to a gene: 8. The CDR3 DNA reads as TGTGCCAGCAGCTTGGAGAGACTAGCGGGAGGACTCAATGAGCAGTTCTTC. It specifies CASSLERLAGGLNEQFF.

V is TRBV19 and J is TRBJ1-5; D ambiguous. The germline CDR1 and CDR2 sequences are LNHDA and SQIVND (reference sequence). The CDR3 is 11 amino acids. Trimming pared 7 bases from V and 8 bases from J, leaving 9 bases between. CDR3 nucleotides: TGTGCCAGTATCGCGGGAGAGCCCCAGCATTTT. As protein: CASIAGEPQHF.

The V and J genes are TRBV2 and TRBJ2-2; weak D call: TRBD1 (5 bases). CDR1 and CDR2 from the germline V gene are SNHLY and FYNNEI. Trimming left V 10 bases short and J 5 bases short, with 17 bases between. The CDR3 length is 14 residues. CDR3 sequence (DNA): TGTGCCAACTCGGACACGGCGATAACCGGGGAGCTGTTTTTT. Protein: CANSDTAITGELFF.

The rearrangement joins TRBV28 to TRBJ1-2, with D possibly TRBD1 on 5 matching bases. This CDR3 spans 14 amino acids. Germline V CDR1 and CDR2: MDHEN, SYDVKM. Trimming stripped 2 bases from V and 1 base from J, with 8 bases between. DNA of the CDR3: TGTGCCAGCAGTTTAGGGCAGGGTAACTATGGCTACACCTTC. Amino acids: CASSLGQGNYGYTF.

This clone was detected only a few times. This chain's CDR3 is CASSLHGTGPRRETQYF. DNA for the CDR3: TGTGCCAGCAGCCTACACGGGACAGGCCCGAGGAGGGAGACCCAGTACTTC. The chain carries TRBV7-8 and TRBJ2-5; 8 bases are a match to TRBD1. Trimming cost V 5 bases and J 5 bases; bases outside gene matches: 16. The CDR3 length is 17 residues. Germline CDR1 SGHVS, CDR2 FQNEAQ.

The genes are TRBV6-5 and TRBJ1-6; D call uncertain. Trimming shortened V by 6 bases and J by 7 bases, and 13 bases separated the two germline ends. The V gene's germline CDR1 is MNHEY and CDR2 SVGAGI. The length of the CDR3 is 14 residues. Here the CDR3 reads CASSQSLVNSPLHF. The CDR3 DNA reads TGTGCCAGCAGCCAGTCCTTGGTGAATTCACCCCTCCACTTT.

The rearrangement uses TRBV5-4 and TRBJ2-7; D is undetermined. Germline lookup yields CDR1 SGHNT and CDR2 YYREEE (reference sequence). The CDR3 runs to 14 residues. V was clipped by 4 bases and J by 0 bases, with 11 bases between them. This chain's CDR3 is CASSLTLYSYEQYF. The CDR3, as DNA: TGTGCCAGCAGCCTAACGTTATACTCCTACGAGCAGTACTTC.

The rearrangement uses TRBV15 and TRBJ1-4, with D perhaps TRBD1 (6 bases). The CDR3 has 15 amino acids. Germline CDR1 and CDR2: LNHNV and YYDKDF (reference sequence). V was pared by 1 base and J by 0 bases, with 6 bases between. The CDR3, as DNA: TGTGCCACCAGCAGAGGGACAGCAACTAATGAAAAACTGTTTTTT. Translating gives CATSRGTATNEKLFF.

The chain employs TRBV10-3 and TRBJ1-5, with 7 bases aligning to TRBD1. Trimming at V came to 3 bases and at J to 5 bases, leaving 4 bases not matched to a gene. Germline V gene lookup returns CDR1 ENHRY and CDR2 SYGVKD. The CDR3 has 14 residues. This CDR3 is CAISDRQGDQPQHF. For the CDR3, the DNA is TGTGCCATCAGTGACAGACAGGGTGATCAGCCCCAGCATTTT.

The chain is built from TRBV6-5 and TRBJ1-1; D uncertain. Trimming removed 0 bases from V and 0 bases from J, with 11 bases in between. Germline-derived CDR1 and CDR2 are MNHEY and SVGAGI. CDR3 length: 16 residues. As DNA, the CDR3 is TGTGCCAGCAGTTACTCCGAGCTCTTATTGAACACTGAAGCTTTCTTT. Translated: CASSYSELLLNTEAFF.

The chain carries TRBV7-3 and TRBJ1-1; TRBD1 might be the D (5 bases). CDR1 SGHTA and CDR2 FQGTGA come from the germline V gene. The germline V and J ends were trimmed by 3 bases and 5 bases, with 10 bases remaining between them. CDR3 length: 13 residues. CDR3 bases: TGTGCCAGCAGCTTCACAGGTGGAACTGAAGCTTTCTTT. The encoded protein is CASSFTGGTEAFF.

The chain carries TRBV6-1 and TRBJ1-1, with D unclear. The CDR3 is made up of 14 amino acids. Deletions cut 4 bases from V and 0 bases from J, with 9 bases between. Germline V gene data show CDR1 as MNHNS and CDR2 as SASEGT. CDR3 amino acids: CASSVPTMNTEAFF. In DNA, the CDR3 is TGTGCCAGCAGTGTTCCCACTATGAACACTGAAGCTTTCTTT.

CDR3 in amino acids: CASSQAAGYNEQFF. As DNA, the CDR3 is TGCGCCAGCAGCCAAGCCGCAGGCTACAATGAGCAGTTCTTC. This chain links TRBV4-3 with TRBJ2-1; no reliable D call. This CDR3 region has 14 residues. Germline V lookup: CDR1 LGHNA, CDR2 YSLEER. V gave up 1 base and J gave up 3 bases, with 7 bases separating them.